This T cell receptor (beta chain) was recovered during a study of blood T cell repertoires in COVID-19. Study context: Spain, Italy and the United States supplied samples that represented acute and convalescent COVID-19.

Germline-derived CDR1 and CDR2 are DFQATT and SNEGSKA (reference sequence). The J segment lost 2 bases and the V segment lost 3 bases, leaving 9 bases of the junction unmatched. This CDR3 comprises 17 residues. Only in-frame clones appear in the TCRdb table, and some are missing; sequencing was by immunoSEQ multiplex PCR. The table records more than 75,000 clones, roughly 80% of them present only once. This clonotype was obtained from a woman older than 75 with active or convalescent COVID-19. This rearrangement joins TRBV20-1 to TRBJ2-1, with 11 bases that match TRBD2. Sequencing input: peripheral blood. The CDR3 DNA reads as TGCAGTGCTAGTCAGGTGGTAGCGGGAGGGCCCTACAATGAGCAGTTCTTC. Its translation is CSASQVVAGGPYNEQFF.